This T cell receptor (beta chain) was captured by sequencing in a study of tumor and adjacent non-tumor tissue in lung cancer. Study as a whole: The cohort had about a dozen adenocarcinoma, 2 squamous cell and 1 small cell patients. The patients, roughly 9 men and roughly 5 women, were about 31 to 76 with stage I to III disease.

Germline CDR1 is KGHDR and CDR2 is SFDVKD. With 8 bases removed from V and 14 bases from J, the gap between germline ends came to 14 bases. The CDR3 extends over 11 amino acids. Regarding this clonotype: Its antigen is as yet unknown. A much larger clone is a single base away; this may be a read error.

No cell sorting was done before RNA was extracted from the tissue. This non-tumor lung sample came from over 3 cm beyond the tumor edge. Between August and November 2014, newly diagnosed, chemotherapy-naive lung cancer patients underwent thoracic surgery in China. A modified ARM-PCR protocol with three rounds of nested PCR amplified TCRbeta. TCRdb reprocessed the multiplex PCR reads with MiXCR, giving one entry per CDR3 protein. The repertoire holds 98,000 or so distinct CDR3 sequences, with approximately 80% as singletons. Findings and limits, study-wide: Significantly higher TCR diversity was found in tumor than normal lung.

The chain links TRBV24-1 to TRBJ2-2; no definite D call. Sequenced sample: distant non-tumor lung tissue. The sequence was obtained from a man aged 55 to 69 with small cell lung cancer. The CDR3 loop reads CATKSETGLFF. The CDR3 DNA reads TGTGCCACCAAATCAGAGACGGGTCTGTTTTTT.